The sequence of this T cell receptor beta chain was determined in a study of blood T cell repertoires in COVID-19. Adults between roughly 18 and 95 years of age took part from 24 US areas. Participants were placed into cohorts based on the clinical history they reported. The repertoire was sequenced with immunoSEQ multiplex PCR; TCRdb's copy has only in-frame clones and lacks some. The repertoire holds around 230,000 clones, with roughly 89% as singletons. The V and J ends lost 6 bases and 6 bases respectively, with 18 bases between them. Germline CDR1 is SQVTM and CDR2 is ANQGSEA. This CDR3 region has 13 residues.

The chain links TRBV29-1 to TRBJ2-7, with D possibly being TRBD2 (6 bases). The specimen sequenced was PBMCs or T cells enriched from blood (not recorded which). This receptor was identified in a man aged 18 to 35 with acute COVID-19. This CDR3 is CSVGGEGWGEQYF. Written as DNA, the CDR3 is TGCAGCGTCGGGGGAGAGGGCTGGGGCGAGCAGTACTTC.